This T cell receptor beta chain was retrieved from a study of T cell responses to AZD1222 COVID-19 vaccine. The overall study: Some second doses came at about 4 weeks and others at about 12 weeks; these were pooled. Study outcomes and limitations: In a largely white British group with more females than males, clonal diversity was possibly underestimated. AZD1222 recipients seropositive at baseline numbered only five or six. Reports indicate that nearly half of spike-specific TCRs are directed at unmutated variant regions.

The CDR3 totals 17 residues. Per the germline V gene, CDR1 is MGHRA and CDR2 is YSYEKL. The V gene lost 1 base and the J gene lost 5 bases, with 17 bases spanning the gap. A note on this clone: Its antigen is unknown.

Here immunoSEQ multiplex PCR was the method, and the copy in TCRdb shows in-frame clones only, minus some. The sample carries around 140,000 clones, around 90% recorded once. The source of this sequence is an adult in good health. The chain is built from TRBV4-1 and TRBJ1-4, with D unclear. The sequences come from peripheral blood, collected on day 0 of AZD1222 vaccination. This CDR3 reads CASSQGPAEIINEKLFF. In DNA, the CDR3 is TGCGCCAGCAGCCAAGGTCCGGCTGAGATTATCAATGAAAAACTGTTTTTT.